One and the same sample provided the 3 T cell receptor beta chains below, sequenced in a study of cytomegalovirus exposure and HLA in healthy donors. PCR involved 60 Vbeta and 13 Jbeta primers. TCRdb's copy holds only in-frame clones and misses some; the assay was immunoSEQ multiplex PCR. The sample shows fewer than 200,000 clones, about four fifths of them seen only once. Material for sequencing was PBMCs. These receptor sequences come from a female donor in good health and CMV-seronegative.

The chain employs TRBV2 and TRBJ1-1; perhaps TRBD1 as D (6 bases). Trimming removed 5 bases from V and 4 bases from J, with 17 bases in between. Germline CDR1 reads SNHLY; CDR2 reads FYNNEI. This CDR3 spans 15 amino acids. Written as DNA, the CDR3 is TGTGCCAGCAGTACCCGGGGGGCCGGGGGCACTGAAGCTTTCTTT. This sequence encodes CASSTRGAGGTEAFF.

The V gene is TRBV19, the J gene TRBJ1-1; D unresolved. This CDR3 spans 13 amino acids. With 7 bases removed from V and 1 base from J, the gap between germline ends came to 10 bases. The V gene's germline CDR1 is LNHDA and CDR2 SQIVND (reference sequence). The CDR3 region has the DNA TGTGCCAGTAAGTCACAGACGAACACTGAAGCTTTCTTT. The encoded protein is CASKSQTNTEAFF.

This clone was detected only a few times. The chain carries TRBV4-1 and TRBJ2-7; possible D gene TRBD2, 7 bases. With 0 bases removed from V and 0 bases from J, the gap between germline ends came to 15 bases. This CDR3 has 17 amino acids. Per germline, CDR1 MGHRA and CDR2 YSYEKL. CDR3 residues: CASSQDRGAGSSYEQYF. CDR3 coding DNA: TGCGCCAGCAGCCAAGATCGGGGGGCAGGTAGCTCCTACGAGCAGTACTTC.